The clone carrying this T cell receptor (beta chain) was observed a handful of times. Its antigen is as yet unknown. Germline V gene lookup returns CDR1 SGHRS and CDR2 YFSETQ. V lost 1 base to trimming and J lost 3 bases, with 8 bases between them. The CDR3 is 14 residues long. The sample comes from a study of read filtering for tumor transcriptome and immune sequencing. Findings and limits, study-wide: Even smaller IR-seq throughput identified most shared clonotypes. Approximately 82% of IR-seq clonotypes had a single read, yet these held roughly 3.3% of reads.

Every patient had bone marrow sampled while the disease was active. From roughly 0.4 ug of RNA, a library with molecular barcoded alpha/delta and beta/gamma adaptors was made. TCRdb processed the reads anew with MiXCR; each CDR3 protein has one entry. Seen here are some 120,000 distinct CDR3 sequences, over 10% observed once, and the top ten hold approximately 10%. The rearrangement uses TRBV5-1 and TRBJ1-5; maybe TRBD1 (5 bases). Sequenced sample: a population of CD138-negative cells sorted from bone marrow. The receptor was derived from a donor at least 40 years old with multiple myeloma. In DNA form, the CDR3 reads TGCGCCAGCAGCTTGCAGGGAAACAATCAGCCCCAGCATTTT. Encoded protein: CASSLQGNNQPQHF.